This passage covers 28 T cell receptor beta chains from one sample sequenced in a study of blood T cells in healthy people across ages. A second 7 to 11 cycle PCR used barcoded and J-beta primers. TCRdb ran MiXCR on the 5' RACE reads and lists one entry per CDR3 protein. The table lists under 800,000 distinct CDR3 sequences, more than 40% of them singletons, with 20% to 25% in the top ten. Sequencing input: blood. The receptors shown here come from a woman aged 55-75 years in good health.

This clonotype was counted a few times. The CDR3 DNA sequence: TGTGCCAGCAGCCTACAGGGACAGACACAAGAGACCCAGTACTTC. Translation gives CASSLQGQTQETQYF. The J gene is TRBJ2-5, the V gene TRBV7-2, with TRBD1 matching over 7 bases. Germline loops: CDR1 SGHTA, CDR2 FQGNSA. This CDR3 has 15 residues. Trimming cost V 5 bases and J 2 bases; bases outside gene matches: 8.

The chain links TRBV3-1 to TRBJ2-5, with 7 bases fitting TRBD2. In germline, CDR1 is LGHDT, CDR2 YNNKEL (reference sequence). V was clipped by 4 bases and J by 5 bases; unmatched bases: 7. This CDR3 spans 14 amino acids. The CDR3 protein is CASSLSGEGETQYF. In DNA form, the CDR3 reads TGTGCCAGCAGCCTGTCGGGGGAGGGGGAGACCCAGTACTTC.

This clonotype was seen only a few times. The J gene is TRBJ1-4, the V gene TRBV7-8; 7 bases match TRBD1. Looked up from germline, CDR1 is SGHVS and CDR2 is FQNEAQ. J lost 6 bases, V lost 2 bases, and 3 bases had no gene match. This CDR3 has 14 amino acids. The CDR3 spells CASSLYRGDEKLFF. The CDR3 DNA is TGTGCCAGCAGCTTATACAGGGGTGATGAAAAACTGTTTTTT.

As to this clonotype: One end of the junction varies from germline; a read error may be responsible. V usage is TRBV5-1 and J usage is TRBJ2-3, with D hard to call. This CDR3 contains 13 residues. CDR1 is SGHRS and CDR2 is YFSETQ in the germline V gene. The CDR3 nucleotides read TGCGCCAGCAGTTTGTTAGGAACAGATACGCGGTATTTT. Its translation is CASSLLGTDTRYF. Full variable domain (rest looked up from reference TRBV5-1 and TRBJ2-3): KAGVTQTPRYLIKTRGQQVTLSCSPISGHRSVSWYQQTPGQGLQFLFEYFSETQRNKGNFPGRFSGRQFSNSRSEMNVSTLELGDSALYLCASSLLGTDTRYFGPGTRLTVL.

This clonotype has just a few counts. The V and J genes are TRBV6-5 and TRBJ1-2, with 7 bases fitting TRBD1. CDR3 length: 12 amino acids. J was trimmed by 7 bases and V by 2 bases; bases with no gene match: 1. Per germline, CDR1 MNHEY and CDR2 SVGAGI. The CDR3 DNA follows: TGTGCCAGCAGTTACACAGGGGTTGGCTACACCTTC. Translation: CASSYTGVGYTF.

The chain recombines TRBV12-3 or TRBV12-4 with TRBJ1-2, with 10 positions matching TRBD1. V lost 6 bases, J lost 4 bases, and 8 bases stayed unmatched. The CDR3 length is 15 residues. The CDR3 DNA follows: TGTGCCAGCAGCCTGACAGGGGGCGCGGTCTATGGCTACACCTTC. The encoded protein is CASSLTGGAVYGYTF.

This clonotype occurred a few times. J is TRBJ1-5 and V is TRBV10-3; D remains unclear. V lost 0 bases and J lost 6, with 12 bases in between. This CDR3 is built from 15 residues. Looked up from germline, CDR1 is ENHRY and CDR2 is SYGVKD. The DNA of the CDR3 is TGTGCCATCAGTGAGTCGTCGGATAGAGGTCAGCCCCAGCATTTT. It is translated as CAISESSDRGQPQHF.

This clonotype has only one observation. The V and J genes are TRBV27 and TRBJ2-4; 9 nucleotides agree with TRBD2. The J call could be wrong; TRBJ2-5 is a better fit for the DNA end. The germline V gene has CDR1 MNHEY and CDR2 SMNVEV (reference sequence). This CDR3 spans 19 amino acids. CDR3 residues: CASSPLSIAGVLFQETQYF. The CDR3 DNA is TGTGCCAGCAGTCCCCTGTCCATAGCGGGAGTCCTTTTCCAAGAGACCCAGTACTTC.

The gene calls are TRBV30 and TRBJ1-4; tentative D call: TRBD1 (5 bases). The V gene lost 0 bases and the J gene lost 0 bases, with 8 bases spanning the gap. The CDR3 runs to 15 residues. The germline gives CDR1 GTSNPN, CDR2 SVGIG (reference sequence). The DNA of the CDR3 is TGTGCCTGGAGTGTTCGGGGGGCAACTAATGAAAAACTGTTTTTT. This gives the protein CAWSVRGATNEKLFF.

The chain couples TRBV20-1 to TRBJ2-7; 9 nucleotides line up with TRBD1. The J call may be mistaken, given a closer DNA end match to TRBJ2-5. CDR1 is DFQATT and CDR2 is SNEGSKA in the germline V gene (reference sequence). The CDR3 runs 14 residues. The chain's CDR3 is CSAVPGQGQETQYF. The CDR3, as DNA: TGCAGTGCTGTCCCGGGACAGGGTCAAGAGACCCAGTACTTC.

This chain joins TRBV20-1 and TRBJ2-1; maybe TRBD2 (6 bases). Deletions cut 6 bases from V and 6 bases from J, with 27 bases between. The CDR3 spans 17 residues. Germline V gene sequence: CDR1 DFQATT, CDR2 SNEGSKA (reference sequence). The CDR3 region is CSAPGLQRVYYGNEQFF. In nucleotides, the CDR3 is TGCAGTGCCCCGGGACTGCAGAGGGTCTACTACGGCAATGAGCAGTTCTTC.

This clonotype was seen a few times. The chain couples TRBV12-3 or TRBV12-4 to TRBJ1-1; a weak D match, TRBD1 (5 bases). Deletions cut 7 bases from V and 2 bases from J, with 20 bases between. This CDR3 comprises 16 residues. DNA for the CDR3: TGTGCCAGCACTTACCGACGGGGGAATGGTAACACTGAAGCTTTCTTT. As protein: CASTYRRGNGNTEAFF.

In its sample, this clonotype was seen a few times. The chain couples TRBV13 to TRBJ2-1, with 11 positions matching TRBD2. V dropped 1 base and J dropped 8; count of bases not matched to a gene: 13. Germline V gene lookup returns CDR1 PRHDT and CDR2 FYEKMQ (reference sequence). There are 18 residues in the CDR3. CDR3: CASSLEALTSGSVYEQFF. In nucleotides, the CDR3 is TGTGCCAGCAGCTTAGAGGCCCTAACTAGCGGGAGTGTTTATGAGCAGTTCTTC.

This clonotype was observed many times. The genes are TRBV7-9 and TRBJ1-5; D unclear. This CDR3 spans 14 amino acids. V lost 3 bases to trimming and J lost 0 bases, with 6 bases between them. Germline V lookup: CDR1 SEHNR, CDR2 FQNEAQ (reference sequence). In DNA, the CDR3 is TGTGCCAGCAGCTTTTCGGTTAGCAATCAGCCCCAGCATTTT. Translation gives CASSFSVSNQPQHF.

This clonotype turned up a few times. The gene calls are TRBV11-2 and TRBJ2-3; D is unresolved. Germline CDR1 is SGHAT and CDR2 is FQNNGV. V was shortened by 1 base and J by 5 bases, with 13 bases between the two germline ends. This CDR3 contains 15 residues. The CDR3 nucleotides read TGTGCCAGCAGCTTAGGTCTGGAAAGAGTAGATACGCAGTATTTT. The encoded protein is CASSLGLERVDTQYF.

The V gene is TRBV20-1, the J gene TRBJ2-1; 8 positions match TRBD2. CDR1 and CDR2 (germline): DFQATT, SNEGSKA (reference sequence). The trim removed 6 bases at V and 6 bases at J, leaving 7 bases unmatched. This CDR3 has 13 residues. The CDR3 DNA reads TGCAGTGCCACTAGCGGTACGGGCAATGAGCAGTTCTTC. Encoded protein: CSATSGTGNEQFF.

In its sample, this clonotype was seen many times. The V and J genes are TRBV5-1 and TRBJ2-7, with D possibly being TRBD2 (6 bases). The CDR3 is made up of 13 amino acids. Germline loops: CDR1 SGHRS, CDR2 YFSETQ. The V gene lost 6 bases and the J gene lost 0 bases, with 10 bases spanning the gap. The chain's CDR3 is CASKAGSSYEQYF. The DNA for the CDR3 is TGCGCCAGCAAGGCGGGGAGCTCCTACGAGCAGTACTTC.

This clonotype was observed a handful of times. This chain uses TRBV7-2 with TRBJ2-7; D perhaps matches TRBD1 (6 bases). Germline lookup yields CDR1 SGHTA and CDR2 FQGNSA. There are 14 residues in the CDR3. V lost 4 bases and J 3 bases, leaving 13 bases between the germline ends. The CDR3 is CASSSWTARYEQYF. Written as DNA, the CDR3 is TGTGCCAGCAGCTCCTGGACAGCCCGCTACGAGCAGTACTTC.

The chain has TRBV7-2 and TRBJ2-7; the D gene is possibly TRBD1 (6 bases). The length of the CDR3 is 15 residues. Trimming removed 0 bases from V and 7 bases from J, with 16 bases in between. Germline V gene lookup returns CDR1 SGHTA and CDR2 FQGNSA. The CDR3 region is CASSLAGTTYNEQYF. The CDR3 region has the DNA TGTGCCAGCAGCTTAGCTGGGACAACTTACAATGAGCAGTACTTC. Full variable domain (missing parts from reference TRBV7-2 and TRBJ2-7): GAGVSQSPSNKVTEKGKDVELRCDPISGHTALYWYRQSLGQGLEFLIYFQGNSAPDKSGLPSDRFSAERTGGSVSTLTIQRTQQEDSAVYLCASSLAGTTYNEQYFGPGTRLTVT.

This clonotype was recorded only once. CDR3 nucleotides: TGCAGCCGGGACTACTACAATGAGCAGTTCTTC. The encoded protein is CSRDYYNEQFF. V is TRBV20-1 and J is TRBJ2-1, with TRBD2 matching 7 bases. In germline, CDR1 is DFQATT, CDR2 SNEGSKA (reference sequence). This CDR3 is built from 11 residues.

This rearrangement joins TRBV13 to TRBJ2-7; the D gene is possibly TRBD1 (6 bases). The CDR3 totals 15 residues. The germline V gene encodes CDR1 PRHDT and CDR2 FYEKMQ (reference sequence). The V and J ends lost 5 bases and 7 bases respectively, with 21 bases between them. The CDR3 protein is CASSATGLVTYEQYF. The CDR3 DNA reads as TGTGCCAGCAGCGCCACAGGGCTGGTTACGTATGAGCAGTACTTC.

This clonotype came up a few times. This chain joins TRBV20-1 and TRBJ2-1; TRBD2 aligns across 14 bases. V lost 6 bases, J lost 10 bases, and 8 bases stayed unmatched. This CDR3 spans 14 amino acids. Per germline, CDR1 DFQATT and CDR2 SNEGSKA (reference sequence). CDR3 sequence: CSAKPGLAGDEQFF. CDR3 in DNA: TGCAGTGCGAAACCGGGACTAGCGGGAGACGAGCAGTTCTTC.

This clonotype was picked up one time. The rearrangement joins TRBV29-1 to TRBJ2-7, with 10 positions matching TRBD1. The V gene's germline CDR1 is SQVTM and CDR2 ANQGSEA. The CDR3 runs to 14 residues. Unmatched junction bases numbered 5, after V lost 4 bases and J lost 2 bases. The CDR3 DNA reads as TGCAGCGTTGTGGCTGGACAGGGGGCCTACGAGCAGTACTTC. Amino acid sequence: CSVVAGQGAYEQYF.

V is TRBV7-2 and J is TRBJ1-6, with 11 bases that match TRBD1. The CDR3 is 17 residues long. The ends lost 5 bases at V and 7 bases at J; junction bases unmatched: 10. Germline V lookup: CDR1 SGHTA, CDR2 FQGNSA. Here the CDR3 DNA reads TGTGCCAGCAGCCGGACCGGGACAGGGGGTACGAATTCACCCCTCCACTTT. Protein: CASSRTGTGGTNSPLHF. Filled out from reference TRBV7-2 and TRBJ1-6, the complete variable domain reads GAGVSQSPSNKVTEKGKDVELRCDPISGHTALYWYRQSLGQGLEFLIYFQGNSAPDKSGLPSDRFSAERTGGSVSTLTIQRTQQEDSAVYLCASSRTGTGGTNSPLHFGNGTRLTVT.

This clonotype was observed a few times. V usage is TRBV18 and J usage is TRBJ2-7; 8 nucleotides line up with TRBD1. Looked up from germline, CDR1 is KGHSH and CDR2 is LQKENI. The CDR3 is 16 amino acids. Trimming took 2 bases from V and 0 from J; bases not matched to a gene: 6. CDR3 residues: CASSPNPGGASYEQYF. CDR3 DNA sequence: TGTGCCAGCTCACCAAATCCAGGGGGCGCCTCCTACGAGCAGTACTTC.

The V call is TRBV7-2, the J call TRBJ2-7; D not resolved. The CDR3 loop spans 15 amino acids. Trimming took 5 bases from V and 4 from J, leaving 18 bases between them. In germline, CDR1 is SGHTA, CDR2 FQGNSA. CDR3 sequence reads: CASSPAPSLLYEQYF. The CDR3 nucleotides are TGTGCCAGCAGCCCTGCCCCCTCGCTACTTTACGAGCAGTACTTC.

As to this clonotype: This could be a read error, since a much larger clone is one nucleotide away. The chain recombines TRBV9 with TRBJ1-2; no reliable D call. The CDR3 totals 15 residues. In germline, CDR1 is SGDLS, CDR2 YYNGEE. V lost 0 bases, J lost 4 bases, and 13 bases lay in between. CDR3 coding DNA: TGTGCCAGCAGCGTAGCCGAGAGTCCAACCTATGGCTACACCTTC. Translation: CASSVAESPTYGYTF.

This clonotype was seen ten or more times. The chain uses TRBV4-2 and TRBJ2-3; TRBD2 matches 10 bases. With 0 bases clipped from V and 1 base from J, the junction kept 1 base outside the gene matches. Germline assignment: CDR1 LGHNA and CDR2 YNFKEQ. The CDR3 extends over 16 amino acids. The DNA of the CDR3 is TGTGCCAGCAGCCAAGATCTAGCGGGGGGCACAGATACGCAGTATTTT. It encodes CASSQDLAGGTDTQYF.